This T cell receptor beta chain is from a study of cytomegalovirus exposure and HLA in healthy donors. PCR was performed using 60 Vbeta and 13 Jbeta primers. Original methodology: Roughly 10 million shared chains were among the roughly 80 million unique TCR beta chains that a later analysis counted. This table comes from immunoSEQ multiplex PCR, and its TCRdb copy is limited to in-frame clones, with some not included. V and J calls plus clone size are reproduced from that table; the DNA served to infer D and trimming. The sample consists of under 200,000 clones, about four fifths of them appearing once. Study conclusions and caveats: It was fewer than 200 TCR beta chains that were listed as cytomegalovirus-associated. A previous analysis found most TCR beta V segments productive roughly 87% or roughly 30% of the time.

V lost 2 bases, J lost 4 bases, and 14 bases lay in between. Germline CDR1 is SGHAT and CDR2 is FQNNGV. The CDR3 contains 15 residues. In this sample, this clone turned up once. Its antigen is unknown. The chain joins TRBV11-2 to TRBJ1-2, with TRBD1 as a possible D gene (6 bases). The sequence was collected from a woman aged 18-29 years in good health and CMV-seronegative. The sequenced sample consisted of PBMCs. CDR3 sequence: CASSLNPGVIYGYTF. CDR3 nucleotides: TGTGCCAGCAGCTTAAATCCAGGGGTAATCTATGGCTACACCTTC.